This T cell receptor (beta chain) came from a study of cytomegalovirus exposure and HLA in healthy donors. Study summary: The 650 to 850 first-cohort repertoires and the 95 to 150 validation repertoires shared the same platform, a later analysis reported. General study findings and limits: The study labeled approximately 150 TCR beta chains cytomegalovirus-associated. CMV antigen specificity was confirmed in vitro for a few CMV-associated chains.

Losses at the gene ends were 6 bases for V and 7 bases for J; bases not matched to a gene: 9. CDR3 length equals 14 residues. Per germline, CDR1 MNHNS and CDR2 SASEGT. In regard to this clone: Its antigen is still unknown.

While the first cohort had several hundred subjects, the donors belonged to the separate validation cohort of 100 to 150 subjects. Libraries were prepared by immunoSEQ multiplex PCR; TCRdb keeps only in-frame clonotypes and omits some of them. The table lists 80,000 to 100,000 clones, roughly nine tenths of them singletons. The rearrangement joins TRBV6-1 to TRBJ1-1, with 9 bases fitting TRBD1. The sequencing input was PBMCs. The sequence came from a young woman in good health and CMV-seronegative. The CDR3 coding sequence is TGTGCCAGCAGGATCGGACAGGGGAACGATGAAGCTTTCTTT. It is translated as CASRIGQGNDEAFF.